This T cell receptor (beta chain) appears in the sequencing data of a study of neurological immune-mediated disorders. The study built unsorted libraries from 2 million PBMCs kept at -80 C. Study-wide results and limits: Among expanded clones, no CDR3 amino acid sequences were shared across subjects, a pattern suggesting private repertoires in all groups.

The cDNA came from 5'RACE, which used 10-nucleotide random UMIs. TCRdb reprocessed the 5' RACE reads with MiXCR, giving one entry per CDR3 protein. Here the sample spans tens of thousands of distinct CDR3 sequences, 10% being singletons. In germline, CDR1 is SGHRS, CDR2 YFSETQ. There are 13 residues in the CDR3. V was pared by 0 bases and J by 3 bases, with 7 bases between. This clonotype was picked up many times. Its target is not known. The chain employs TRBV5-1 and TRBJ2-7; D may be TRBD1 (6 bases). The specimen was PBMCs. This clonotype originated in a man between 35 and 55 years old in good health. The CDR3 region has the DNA TGCGCCAGCAGCTTGGACAGGGTCTACGAGCAGTACTTC. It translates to CASSLDRVYEQYF. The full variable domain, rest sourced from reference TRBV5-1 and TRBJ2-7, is KAGVTQTPRYLIKTRGQQVTLSCSPISGHRSVSWYQQTPGQGLQFLFEYFSETQRNKGNFPGRFSGRQFSNSRSEMNVSTLELGDSALYLCASSLDRVYEQYFGPGTRLTVT.